This T cell receptor beta chain emerged from a study of blood T cell repertoires in COVID-19. Clinical history as reported by participants underpinned cohort assignment. Here immunoSEQ multiplex PCR was the method, and the copy in TCRdb shows in-frame clones only, minus some. The sample holds about 380,000 clones, more than 75% seen once. The germline CDR1 and CDR2 sequences are LGHDT and YNNKEL (reference sequence). Trimming took off 4 bases at V and 11 bases at J, with 20 bases between the two ends. This CDR3 is 14 amino acids long. The chain combines TRBV3-1 (or the pseudogene TRBV3-2) with TRBJ1-2; D is unclear. Sequencing input: PBMCs or T cells enriched from blood (not recorded which). The origin of this receptor is a woman aged 18-29 years who had recovered from COVID-19. CDR3 bases: TGTGCCAGCAGCCCGTCCTCCGGACCCGGAGGGTACACCTTC. Protein product: CASSPSSGPGGYTF.